Each of the 24 T cell receptor beta chains below was sequenced from the same sample in a study of shared clonotypes between healthy human individuals. CD45RO-negative, CCR7-selected cells formed the naive CD8 fraction, which excluded terminally differentiated effector memory CD45RA+ cells. The data were produced by immunoSEQ multiplex PCR, yet TCRdb's version contains in-frame clones alone and is incomplete. This sample has roughly 2 million clones, with approximately 94% found just once. The specimen was naive CD8+ T cells sorted from blood. These receptors all come from a man between 18 and 29 years old in good health.

This clone was observed a handful of times. The gene calls are TRBV28 and TRBJ1-2, with D perhaps matching TRBD1 (5 bases). CDR1 and CDR2 from the germline V gene are MDHEN and SYDVKM. The CDR3 sequence is 12 residues long. Trimming left V 7 bases short and J 2 bases short, with 8 bases between. CDR3 protein: CASTPGNYGYTF. CDR3 DNA: TGTGCCAGCACCCCAGGGAACTATGGCTACACCTTC.

This clone was recorded only once. V gene TRBV7-9 combines with J gene TRBJ2-7; weak D call: TRBD1 (6 bases). The germline CDR1 and CDR2 sequences are SEHNR and FQNEAQ (reference sequence). The ends were cut back, 6 bases at V and 0 bases at J, with 18 bases in the middle. The CDR3 runs to 16 residues. CDR3 DNA: TGTGCCAGCAGTTTGGCCGGGACAATGAGCTCCTACGAGCAGTACTTC. It is translated as CASSLAGTMSSYEQYF.

CDR3 residues: CASSIRESATNEKLFF. CDR3 nucleotide sequence: TGTGCCAGCAGCATAAGGGAGTCCGCAACTAATGAAAAACTGTTTTTT. The chain links TRBV5-5 to TRBJ1-4; D ambiguous. Trimming took off 4 bases at V and 0 bases at J, with 13 bases between the two ends. The CDR3 loop spans 16 amino acids. Germline loops: CDR1 SGHKS, CDR2 YYEKEE (reference sequence).

The chain's CDR3 is CASSQEDLIVAGGPVTGELFF. In DNA form, the CDR3 reads TGCGCCAGCAGCCAAGAAGATTTGATTGTAGCGGGAGGGCCAGTTACCGGGGAGCTGTTTTTT. This chain uses TRBV4-1 with TRBJ2-2, with 11 bases that match TRBD2. The CDR3 contains 21 residues. The trim removed 0 bases at V and 5 bases at J, leaving 17 bases unmatched. From germline, CDR1 is MGHRA and CDR2 YSYEKL.

Regarding this clone: The sample holds other DNA sequences that translate to the same CDR3. Written as DNA, the CDR3 is TGTGCCAGCAGTTCGGGACTAGCGGGAGGCACAGATACGCAGTATTTT. Translated, it gives CASSSGLAGGTDTQYF. The V call is TRBV7-9, the J call TRBJ2-3; 14 bases fit TRBD2. V was pared by 6 bases and J by 1 base, with 3 bases of the junction left unmatched. The CDR3 contains 16 residues. Germline CDR1 reads SEHNR; CDR2 reads FQNEAQ (reference sequence).

This chain links TRBV19 with TRBJ2-2, with D perhaps matching TRBD2 (5 bases). V gave up 5 bases and J gave up 6 bases, with 10 bases separating them. The CDR3 is 13 residues long. From germline, CDR1 is LNHDA and CDR2 SQIVND (reference sequence). CDR3: CASSPDGAGELFF. The CDR3 DNA follows: TGTGCCAGTAGTCCCGACGGGGCCGGGGAGCTGTTTTTT.

V and J are TRBV13 and TRBJ2-7, with 9 bases identical to TRBD2. V lost 1 base and J lost 2; bases outside the gene matches: 9. This CDR3 spans 17 amino acids. The germline V gene encodes CDR1 PRHDT and CDR2 FYEKMQ (reference sequence). In DNA, the CDR3 is TGTGCCAGCAGCTTAGTCGTCGGGGCTAGCGGGGCCTACGAGCAGTACTTC. Translating gives CASSLVVGASGAYEQYF.

The rearrangement links TRBV29-1 to TRBJ2-3; 8 bases agree with TRBD2. The germline V gene has CDR1 SQVTM and CDR2 ANQGSEA. This CDR3 comprises 13 residues. The junction had 5 bases not matched to a gene; V was cut back by 7 bases and J by 2 bases. CDR3 nucleotide sequence: TGCAGCGACGGACTAGCCTCCACAGATACGCAGTATTTT. Its protein product is CSDGLASTDTQYF.

This chain connects TRBV5-1 to TRBJ2-3; 11 positions agree with TRBD2. Germline assignment: CDR1 SGHRS and CDR2 YFSETQ. The CDR3 has 16 amino acids. V dropped 3 bases and J dropped 2; count of bases not matched to a gene: 5. CDR3 bases: TGCGCCAGCAGCTGGGGGGGACTAGCGGACACAGATACGCAGTATTTT. As protein: CASSWGGLADTDTQYF.

The chain employs TRBV7-6 and TRBJ2-7; 8 bases fit TRBD1. CDR1 is SGHVS, CDR2 FNYEAQ, per germline. The J segment lost 3 bases and the V segment lost 5 bases, leaving 12 bases of the junction unmatched. The CDR3 contains 16 residues. This CDR3 reads CASSASGGTGDYEQYF. The CDR3, as DNA: TGTGCCAGCAGCGCTTCAGGAGGGACAGGTGACTACGAGCAGTACTTC.

The chain is built from TRBV27 and TRBJ2-1; perhaps TRBD2 as D (6 bases). CDR1 MNHEY and CDR2 SMNVEV come from the germline V gene (reference sequence). Trimming cost V 6 bases and J 6 bases, with 15 bases left between them. The CDR3 loop spans 14 amino acids. Here the CDR3 reads CASRLALEINEQFF. CDR3 nucleotides: TGTGCCAGCAGACTAGCTCTAGAAATCAATGAGCAGTTCTTC.

As regards this clone: Other DNA sequences within the sample encode an identical CDR3. This chain uses TRBV5-1 with TRBJ1-1; 7 positions match TRBD1. This CDR3 is 13 amino acids long. CDR1 and CDR2 from the germline V gene are SGHRS and YFSETQ. V shed 2 bases and J 4 bases; nucleotides not matched to a gene: 2. Here the CDR3 reads CASSLEGATEAFF. The CDR3 bases are TGCGCCAGCAGCTTAGAGGGGGCCACTGAAGCTTTCTTT.

The chain has TRBV5-1 and TRBJ1-2; 8 bases agree with TRBD1. The germline CDR1 and CDR2 sequences are SGHRS and YFSETQ. This CDR3 region has 15 residues. V lost 1 base, J lost 8 bases, and 10 bases stayed unmatched. DNA for the CDR3: TGCGCCAGCAGCTTGTATCCGGGGACAGGCGACGGCTACACCTTC. The encoded protein is CASSLYPGTGDGYTF. Filled out from reference TRBV5-1 and TRBJ1-2, the complete variable domain reads KAGVTQTPRYLIKTRGQQVTLSCSPISGHRSVSWYQQTPGQGLQFLFEYFSETQRNKGNFPGRFSGRQFSNSRSEMNVSTLELGDSALYLCASSLYPGTGDGYTFGSGTRLTVV.

The chain links TRBV7-2 to TRBJ2-1, with 12 bases fitting TRBD2. The CDR3 runs to 18 residues. Germline V gene data show CDR1 as SGHTA and CDR2 as FQGNSA. Germline trimming cut 4 bases from V and 8 bases from J; bases unmatched to any gene: 15. The CDR3 here is CASSSELNLAGGRHEQFF. CDR3 bases: TGTGCCAGCAGCTCCGAACTCAACCTAGCGGGAGGGCGGCATGAGCAGTTCTTC.

This chain uses TRBV7-9 with TRBJ2-1; possible D gene TRBD1, 5 bases. With 5 bases removed from V and 5 bases from J, the gap between germline ends came to 10 bases. Looked up from germline, CDR1 is SEHNR and CDR2 is FQNEAQ (reference sequence). The CDR3 is 13 amino acids. In DNA, the CDR3 is TGTGCCAGCAGCCCTGGACACAACAATGAGCAGTTCTTC. Translated, it gives CASSPGHNNEQFF. The entire variable domain, with the rest obtained from reference TRBV7-9 and TRBJ2-1, is as follows: DTGVSQNPRHKITKRGQNVTFRCDPISEHNRLYWYRQTLGQGPEFLTYFQNEAQLEKSRLLSDRFSAERPKGSFSTLEIQRTEQGDSAMYLCASSPGHNNEQFFGPGTRLTVL.

The chain combines TRBV28 with TRBJ2-7; possibly TRBD2 for D (5 bases). The CDR3 length is 13 residues. The germline gives CDR1 MDHEN, CDR2 SYDVKM. Deletions cut 5 bases from V and 3 bases from J, with 11 bases between. The CDR3 reads CASSPIGGYEQYF. DNA of the CDR3: TGTGCCAGCAGTCCCATCGGAGGCTACGAGCAGTACTTC.

V usage is TRBV2 and J usage is TRBJ2-5, with 7 bases matching TRBD1. V shed 6 bases, J shed 3 bases, and the junction held 10 bases outside the gene matches. CDR3 length equals 15 residues. Germline values: CDR1 SNHLY, CDR2 FYNNEI. CDR3 sequence (DNA): TGTGCCAGCAGCATGGGACAGCAGAATAAAGAGACCCAGTACTTC. Translation: CASSMGQQNKETQYF.

V and J are TRBV27 and TRBJ2-3; 9 bases agree with TRBD2. Germline CDR1 reads MNHEY; CDR2 reads SMNVEV (reference sequence). Trimming removed 0 bases from V and 5 bases from J; junction bases left unmatched: 6. CDR3 size: 16 residues. CDR3 nucleotides: TGTGCCAGCAGTTTATCTTCTAGCGGGGTGGAAGATACGCAGTATTTT. Its translation is CASSLSSSGVEDTQYF.

A note on this clone: This same CDR3 is encoded by further DNA sequences in the sample. This CDR3 reads CASSRSGSSYEQYF. CDR3 nucleotide sequence: TGTGCCAGCAGCCGTTCCGGGAGCTCCTACGAGCAGTACTTC. The gene calls are TRBV5-4 and TRBJ2-7, with D tentatively TRBD2 (6 bases). V was cut by 4 bases and J by 0 bases, with 11 bases left in between. This CDR3 spans 14 amino acids. CDR1 is SGHNT, CDR2 YYREEE, per germline (reference sequence).

The V and J genes are TRBV2 and TRBJ2-1; TRBD2 matches at 13 bases. Germline V CDR1 and CDR2: SNHLY, FYNNEI. Trimming cost V 3 bases and J 0 bases; bases outside gene matches: 5. The CDR3 has 18 amino acids. The chain's CDR3 is CASSDLTSGGFSYNEQFF. CDR3 DNA sequence: TGTGCCAGCAGTGATTTGACTAGCGGGGGGTTCTCCTACAATGAGCAGTTCTTC.

The chain recombines TRBV28 with TRBJ1-6; 10 bases align to TRBD1. Germline lookup yields CDR1 MDHEN and CDR2 SYDVKM. There are 15 residues in the CDR3. The junction had 4 bases not matched to a gene; V was cut back by 5 bases and J by 6 bases. The CDR3 reads CASSPGTGVNSPLHF. The CDR3 nucleotides are TGTGCCAGCAGTCCAGGGACAGGGGTTAATTCACCCCTCCACTTT.

The chain combines TRBV28 with TRBJ2-7; D uncertain. Germline V lookup: CDR1 MDHEN, CDR2 SYDVKM. CDR3 size: 11 residues. Trimming took 2 bases from V and 5 from J, leaving 4 bases between them. This CDR3 reads CASSLVDEQYF. CDR3 DNA: TGTGCCAGCAGTTTAGTGGACGAGCAGTACTTC.

This rearrangement joins TRBV5-6 to TRBJ2-5; maybe TRBD1 (6 bases). V shed 3 bases and J shed 5 bases, with 29 bases lying between them. This CDR3 contains 19 residues. Germline-derived CDR1 and CDR2 are SGHDT and YYEEEE. CDR3 in amino acids: CASSSPSGTSVLYVETQYF. The CDR3, as DNA: TGTGCCAGCAGCTCCCCTTCCGGGACATCGGTTCTGTATGTGGAGACCCAGTACTTC. The full variable domain, with the rest looked up from reference TRBV5-6 and TRBJ2-5, is DAGVTQSPTHLIKTRGQQVTLRCSPKSGHDTVSWYQQALGQGPQFIFQYYEEEERQRGNFPDRFSGHQFPNYSSELNVNALLLGDSALYLCASSSPSGTSVLYVETQYFGPGTRLLVL.

The chain employs TRBV7-9 and TRBJ2-2; 8 nucleotides line up with TRBD2. Germline CDR1 is SEHNR and CDR2 is FQNEAQ (reference sequence). This CDR3 is built from 12 residues. CDR3 bases: TGTGCGGCGGGGGGCACCACCGGGGAGCTGTTTTTT. It specifies CAAGGTTGELFF.